The 30 T cell receptor beta chains presented below share a single source sample, sequenced in a study of human CD8 memory T cell subsets (dated by TCRdb to the early 2020s). The sequencer listed for this sample is NextSeq 550. A Human TCR Profiling Kit was used to prepare UMI-labeled 5' RACE TCRbeta libraries. Each entry corresponds to one CDR3 protein sequence from reads that TCRdb reprocessed, and DNA is not given. The sample's own table lists 3,000 to 4,500 distinct CDR3 sequences. The ten top clones hold under 40% of the sample. Material for sequencing was CD8+ effector memory T cells (TEM) sorted from PBMCs. The cell subset or site tag for this specimen amounts to: effector memory CD8 T cells, CCR7- CD45RO+ CD95+. The receptors shown here come from a human donor in good health.

CDR3 residues: CSTEREGRLADTQYF. The V and J genes are TRBV20-1 and TRBJ2-3; TCRdb lists TRBD2, though no DNA is available to test this call. Germline values: CDR1 DFQATT, CDR2 SNEGSKA (reference sequence). This CDR3 comprises 15 residues.

The rearrangement joins TRBV28 to TRBJ1-6. The CDR3 covers 12 residues. Germline V gene sequence: CDR1 MDHEN, CDR2 SYDVKM. The CDR3 reads CASTSQRGPLHF.

CDR3 sequence: CSAHSGQRGYEQYF. V is TRBV20-1 and J is TRBJ2-7; TCRdb picks TRBD1, but there is no DNA to check that call. From germline, CDR1 is DFQATT and CDR2 SNEGSKA (reference sequence). This CDR3 region has 14 residues.

The V and J genes are TRBV6-4 and TRBJ2-3; as DNA is missing, the TRBD2 call by TCRdb cannot be tested. Germline V gives CDR1 MRHNA, CDR2 SNTAGT. CDR3 length: 16 residues. The CDR3 spells CASSGGEGSGTDTQYF.

The chain links TRBV6-2 or TRBV6-3 to TRBJ2-1; the TCRdb D gene call, TRBD1, has no DNA to confirm it. The CDR3 extends over 17 amino acids. Germline CDR1 reads MNHEY; CDR2 reads SVGEGT. The chain's CDR3 is CASSYWGQKRGYNEQFF.

This clonotype is deemed medium-sized by its frequency. The rearrangement uses TRBV6-4 and TRBJ2-3; the TCRdb D gene call, TRBD1, has no DNA to confirm it. The CDR3 totals 15 residues. Germline assignment: CDR1 MRHNA and CDR2 SNTAGT. CDR3 residues: CASSEGKGETDTQYF.

The rearrangement links TRBV19 to TRBJ2-1. This CDR3 has 16 residues. The germline CDR1 and CDR2 sequences are LNHDA and SQIVND (reference sequence). CDR3 amino acids: CASSIVGSIPYNEQFF.

The V and J genes are TRBV12-3 or TRBV12-4 and TRBJ2-7; TCRdb's D call of TRBD1 is untestable without DNA. CDR3 length: 12 amino acids. The chain's CDR3 is CASSRDRREQYF.

V is TRBV29-1 and J is TRBJ2-1. This CDR3 contains 13 residues. Germline assignment: CDR1 SQVTM and CDR2 ANQGSEA. CDR3 protein: CSVDQENYNEQFF.

This clonotype is called medium-sized (0.01 to 0.1%) based on its frequency. The rearrangement joins TRBV6-4 to TRBJ2-2. The germline V gene encodes CDR1 MRHNA and CDR2 SNTAGT. The CDR3 has 13 amino acids. CDR3 protein: CASSDGSTGELFF.

The chain employs TRBV12-3 or TRBV12-4 and TRBJ2-3. The CDR3 is 13 residues long. CDR3 protein: CASSHYYTDTQYF.

This sequence joins TRBV12-3 or TRBV12-4 and TRBJ2-7. The CDR3 extends over 14 amino acids. CDR3: CASSPSGLSYEQYF.

The CDR3 sequence: CASSLTGSYNEQFF. The rearrangement links TRBV2 to TRBJ2-1; TCRdb names TRBD1, which stays unverified in the absence of DNA. The CDR3 spans 14 residues. In germline, CDR1 is SNHLY, CDR2 FYNNEI.

The chain has TRBV20-1 and TRBJ2-7; TCRdb gives TRBD1 as the D gene, but with no DNA this cannot be confirmed. Germline values: CDR1 DFQATT, CDR2 SNEGSKA (reference sequence). This CDR3 spans 13 amino acids. The CDR3 reads CSARGDREYEQYF.

The chain joins TRBV24-1 to TRBJ2-7; TCRdb designates TRBD1, a call that cannot be tested without DNA. The CDR3 has 16 amino acids. Germline V lookup: CDR1 KGHDR, CDR2 SFDVKD. CDR3 sequence: CATRWSGQGVFYEQYF.

CDR3 protein: CASSQGLAGAGELFF. The chain joins TRBV4-1 to TRBJ2-2; TCRdb picks TRBD2, but there is no DNA to check that call. The CDR3 totals 15 residues. Germline V lookup: CDR1 MGHRA, CDR2 YSYEKL.

The chain recombines TRBV15 with TRBJ1-5. The length of the CDR3 is 14 residues. From germline, CDR1 is LNHNV and CDR2 YYDKDF (reference sequence). Here the CDR3 reads CATSRDSDAQPQHF.

V is TRBV20-1 and J is TRBJ2-3; TCRdb's D call of TRBD2 is untestable without DNA. Germline-derived CDR1 and CDR2 are DFQATT and SNEGSKA (reference sequence). The length of the CDR3 is 15 residues. CDR3 region: CSASRTSGRGDTQYF.

By frequency, this clonotype registers medium-sized. The rearrangement links TRBV7-9 to TRBJ1-1. CDR1 and CDR2 from the germline V gene are SEHNR and FQNEAQ (reference sequence). The CDR3 is 13 residues long. The CDR3 reads CASSQSLNTEAFF.

Judged by frequency, this clonotype is medium-sized. V and J are TRBV6-5 and TRBJ2-7; there is no DNA to check the TCRdb D call of TRBD2. The germline V gene encodes CDR1 MNHEY and CDR2 SVGAGI. The CDR3 sequence is 18 residues long. CDR3 residues: CASSDPGLAGSPTYEQYF.

The CDR3 sequence is CSVGPVVYTDTQYF. The V gene is TRBV29-1, the J gene TRBJ2-3. This CDR3 region has 14 residues. The germline V gene has CDR1 SQVTM and CDR2 ANQGSEA.

Frequency places this clonotype as medium-sized. The CDR3 loop is CASRSAEQGYNEQFF. The rearrangement uses TRBV2 and TRBJ2-1; the TRBD1 assignment by TCRdb is unverifiable without DNA. The germline V gene has CDR1 SNHLY and CDR2 FYNNEI. This CDR3 contains 15 residues.

Considering frequency, this clonotype is medium-sized (0.01 to 0.1%). The chain joins TRBV25-1 to TRBJ2-2. The germline V gene has CDR1 MGHDK and CDR2 SYGVNS. The CDR3 is made up of 16 amino acids. CDR3 sequence: CASSPSGRLNTGELFF. Combining the CDR3 with reference TRBV25-1 and TRBJ2-2 gives the whole variable domain EADIYQTPRYLVIGTGKKITLECSQTMGHDKMYWYQQDPGMELHLIHYSYGVNSTEKGDLSSESTVSRIRTEHFPLTLESARPSHTSQYLCASSPSGRLNTGELFFGEGSRLTVL.

This CDR3 is CSARGRFGLAVSRTFSYEQYF. This chain joins TRBV20-1 and TRBJ2-7. This CDR3 spans 21 amino acids. Germline CDR1 reads DFQATT; CDR2 reads SNEGSKA (reference sequence).

The chain recombines TRBV4-2 with TRBJ1-5; the TRBD1 assignment by TCRdb is unverifiable without DNA. The CDR3 length is 14 residues. The germline CDR1 and CDR2 sequences are LGHNA and YNFKEQ. The CDR3 loop reads CASQHGQGNQPQHF.

This rearrangement joins TRBV30 to TRBJ1-2; TCRdb's D call of TRBD1 is untestable without DNA. Looked up from germline, CDR1 is GTSNPN and CDR2 is SVGIG (reference sequence). The CDR3 contains 13 residues. The CDR3 loop is CAWVRDRGDGYTF.

The rearrangement links TRBV12-3 or TRBV12-4 to TRBJ2-2. The CDR3 has 14 amino acids. Here the CDR3 reads CASSFVGNTGELFF.

This clonotype is deemed medium-sized by its frequency. The chain combines TRBV6-1 with TRBJ1-1. Germline V CDR1 and CDR2: MNHNS, SASEGT. This CDR3 is built from 14 residues. The CDR3 loop is CASTPSVEGTEAFF.

This rearrangement joins TRBV11-2 to TRBJ2-7. The CDR3 consists of 12 residues. Germline V gene sequence: CDR1 SGHAT, CDR2 FQNNGV. The CDR3: CASTLEGYEQYF.

This clonotype is labeled medium-sized based on frequency. This chain joins TRBV2 and TRBJ2-2; TCRdb outputs TRBD1, but without DNA this stays unchecked. The CDR3 covers 14 residues. Germline V lookup: CDR1 SNHLY, CDR2 FYNNEI. CDR3 amino acids: CARGQLANTGELFF.